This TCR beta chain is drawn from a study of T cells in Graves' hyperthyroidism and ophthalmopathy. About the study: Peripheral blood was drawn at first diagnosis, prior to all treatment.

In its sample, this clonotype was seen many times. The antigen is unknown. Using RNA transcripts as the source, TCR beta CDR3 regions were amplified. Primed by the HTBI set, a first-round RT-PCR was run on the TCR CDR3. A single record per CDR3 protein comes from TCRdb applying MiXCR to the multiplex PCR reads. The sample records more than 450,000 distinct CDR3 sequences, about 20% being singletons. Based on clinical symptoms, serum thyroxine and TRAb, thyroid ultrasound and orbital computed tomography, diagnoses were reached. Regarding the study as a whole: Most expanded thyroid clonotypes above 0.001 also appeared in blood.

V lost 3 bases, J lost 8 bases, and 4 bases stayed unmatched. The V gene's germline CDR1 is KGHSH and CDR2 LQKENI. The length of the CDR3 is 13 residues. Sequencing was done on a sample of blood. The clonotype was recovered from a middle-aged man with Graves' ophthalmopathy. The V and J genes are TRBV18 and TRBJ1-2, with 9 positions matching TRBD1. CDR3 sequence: CASSPGTGRGYTF. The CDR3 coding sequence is TGTGCCAGCTCACCCGGGACAGGGAGGGGCTACACCTTC.